The T cell receptor (beta chain) under discussion was sequenced for a study of T-cell reconstitution after alpha-beta-depleted transplantation in children. There are a few counts of this clonotype. V gave up 0 bases and J gave up 9 bases, with 10 bases separating them. The germline gives CDR1 SGDLS, CDR2 YYNGEE. This CDR3 comprises 14 residues. The library targeted TCRbeta and was prepared with unique molecular identifiers. TCRdb processed the PCR reads anew with MiXCR; each CDR3 protein has one entry. The repertoire holds some 530,000 distinct CDR3 sequences, approximately 13% seen once, with around 5.6% in the top ten.

The V call is TRBV9, the J call TRBJ1-6, with a tentative D call TRBD1 (5 bases). This sample comprised PBMCs from the stem cell graft donor, obtained from the stem cell graft. The TCR originated in a human donor who donated a stem cell graft to a child with combined immunodeficiency. CDR3 amino acids: CASSVEQGPSPLHF. The CDR3 DNA reads as TGTGCCAGCAGCGTAGAGCAGGGACCTTCACCCCTCCACTTT.